This is a list of T cell receptor beta chains from one sample in a study of cytomegalovirus exposure and HLA in healthy donors. Sequencing used immunoSEQ multiplex PCR; TCRdb keeps in-frame clones, though not all of them. Of around 170,000 clones listed, around 72% were seen once; the top ten hold 7%. Input material: PBMCs. Receptor source: a woman in her 40s in good health and CMV-seropositive. The CDR3 runs from the conserved cysteine through the conserved F or W. The order of the fields is V gene, D gene, clone size, J gene, CDR3 DNA, CDR3 protein. The D gene is left open where the match is weak. Clone size is stated in some rows and not others, as once, few, many or a class when expanded.

>TRBV30|TRBD1|large|TRBJ1-2
TGTGCCTGGAGGGAGGGGGCGGATGGCTACACCTTC
CAWREGADGYTF
>TRBV20-1|-|-|TRBJ2-1
TGCAGTGCTAGATCATACAATGAGCAGTTCTTC
CSARSYNEQFF
>TRBV5-4|-|-|TRBJ1-2
TGTGCCAGCAGCTTAGCCGGAGGGGGGGGCTATGGCTACACCTTC
CASSLAGGGGYGYTF
>TRBV19|-|-|TRBJ1-1
TGTGCCAGTATGGGGGGAGCCACTGAAGCTTTCTTT
CASMGGATEAFF
>TRBV5-6|TRBD2|-|TRBJ2-3
TGTGCCAGCAGCTTGGTGACTAGCGGGTACACAGATACGCAGTATTTT
CASSLVTSGYTDTQYF
>TRBV5-6|-|-|TRBJ1-5
TGTGCCAGCAGCTTAGGGGCGTATAGCAATCAGCCCCAGCATTTT
CASSLGAYSNQPQHF
>TRBV27|TRBD1|-|TRBJ1-1
TGTGCCAGCAGCCCAAGGACAGGGGAAAACACTGAAGCTTTCTTT
CASSPRTGENTEAFF
>TRBV28|TRBD1|once|TRBJ1-1
TGTGCCAGCAGTCCATCTTCGACAGGGGGGATTAAGGCTTTCTTT
CASSPSSTGGIKAFF
>TRBV5-1|-|-|TRBJ2-5
TGCGCCAGCAGCATACAGGGGGGGGAAGAGACCCAGTACTTC
CASSIQGGEETQYF
>TRBV29-1|-|few|TRBJ1-1
TGCAGCGTTGGGCTTTCTGGGGGGAAAGGGCCCTTGAACACTGAAGCTTTCTTT
CSVGLSGGKGPLNTEAFF
>TRBV2|-|-|TRBJ2-5
TGTGCCAGCGGGGGGAGAAAAGAGACCCAGTACTTC
CASGGRKETQYF
>TRBV19|TRBD1|-|TRBJ1-2
TGTGCCAGTATGTCGGCGACAGGGGGCCGGAGCTATGGCTACACCTTC
CASMSATGGRSYGYTF
>TRBV28|TRBD2|-|TRBJ2-7
TGTGCCAGCAGTTTATCCCTTAGCGGGGGCCCCTCCTACGAGCAGTACTTC
CASSLSLSGGPSYEQYF
>TRBV15|TRBD2|-|TRBJ2-5
TGTGCCACCAGCAGAGGACTAGCGGAAGAGACCCAGTACTTC
CATSRGLAEETQYF
>TRBV18|TRBD1|-|TRBJ2-7
TGTGCCAGCTCACCGTACAGGGACAGTTACGAGCAGTACTTC
CASSPYRDSYEQYF
>TRBV9|TRBD2|few|TRBJ2-5
TGTGCCAGCAGCGTAGCACCCAGCGGGGGCCAAGAGACCCAGTACTTC
CASSVAPSGGQETQYF
>TRBV6-6|-|-|TRBJ1-5
TGTGCCGGCTCAAGCAGGGTTTCGGATCAGCCCCAGCATTTT
CAGSSRVSDQPQHF
>TRBV5-1|-|once|TRBJ2-7
TGCGCCAGCAGCTTGGGACAGCTTAGCGAGCAGTACTTC
CASSLGQLSEQYF
>TRBV27|-|-|TRBJ2-2
TGTGCCAGCAGGCAGGCGTCAGTGGGGGAGCTGTTTTTT
CASRQASVGELFF
>TRBV30|-|-|TRBJ1-3
TGTGCCTGGACCCCAGGGTCAGCCCCTGGAAACACCATATATTTT
CAWTPGSAPGNTIYF
>TRBV30|TRBD1|-|TRBJ1-3
TGTGCCTGGGCGAACCCAGGGGGCAGTGGTGGAAACACCATATATTTT
CAWANPGGSGGNTIYF
>TRBV7-2|TRBD1|-|TRBJ2-7
TGTGCCAGCAGCACCCGGGACAGGGTCAACTACGAGCAGTACTTC
CASSTRDRVNYEQYF
>TRBV15|TRBD1|-|TRBJ1-5
TGTGCCACCCAAGGCTGGACAGGGGCGCAAAATTTCTCCGGCCCCCAGCATTTT
CATQGWTGAQNFSGPQHF